The entry below gives a single TCR beta chain sequence along with its context. No antigen is known for it. Assay used: immunoSEQ multiplex PCR; TCRdb lists only in-frame clones, some missing. Of around 19,000 clones detected, about 89% appear once; the ten largest clones hold around 2.5%. The data are from a study of T cells in localized non-small cell lung cancer. The study, taken as a whole, reports: Longer overall survival was associated with a higher density of T cells in the blood.

Germline trimming cut 1 base from V and 0 bases from J; bases unmatched to any gene: 11. This CDR3 comprises 19 residues. CDR1 is MNHNS and CDR2 is SASEGT in the germline V gene. The rearrangement links TRBV6-1 to TRBJ2-3, with 9 nucleotides matching TRBD1. The TCR was taken from a woman between 35 and 75 years old with stage I lung adenocarcinoma. The sample consisted of peripheral blood, taken before any cancer treatment. The CDR3 nucleotides are TGTGCCAGCAGTGAAGGGGACAGGGAGAGGGTTATAAGCACAGATACGCAGTATTTT. Translated: CASSEGDRERVISTDTQYF.